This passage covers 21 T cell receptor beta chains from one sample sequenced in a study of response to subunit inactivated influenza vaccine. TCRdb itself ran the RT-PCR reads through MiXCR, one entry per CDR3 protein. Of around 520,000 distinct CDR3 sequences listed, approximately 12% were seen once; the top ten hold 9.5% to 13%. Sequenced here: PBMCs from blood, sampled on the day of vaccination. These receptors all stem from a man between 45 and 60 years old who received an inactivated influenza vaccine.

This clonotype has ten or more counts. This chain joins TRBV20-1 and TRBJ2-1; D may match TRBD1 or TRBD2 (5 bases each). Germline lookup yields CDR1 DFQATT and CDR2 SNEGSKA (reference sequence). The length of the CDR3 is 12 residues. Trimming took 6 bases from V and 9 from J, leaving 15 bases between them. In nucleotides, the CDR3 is TGCAGTGCAGGGACCCGTTTTTCTGAGCAGTTCTTC. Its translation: CSAGTRFSEQFF.

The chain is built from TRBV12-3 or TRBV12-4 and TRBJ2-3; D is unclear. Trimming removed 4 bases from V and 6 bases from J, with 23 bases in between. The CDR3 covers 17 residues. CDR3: CASSWSQSHRALDTQYF. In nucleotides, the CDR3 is TGTGCCAGCAGTTGGAGCCAGTCTCATAGGGCCTTGGATACGCAGTATTTT.

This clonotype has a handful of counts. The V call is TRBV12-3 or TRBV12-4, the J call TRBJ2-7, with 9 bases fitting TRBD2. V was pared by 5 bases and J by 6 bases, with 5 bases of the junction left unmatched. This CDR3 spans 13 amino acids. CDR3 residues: CASSRGRAVEQYF. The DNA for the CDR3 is TGTGCCAGCAGTCGCGGGAGGGCCGTCGAGCAGTACTTC.

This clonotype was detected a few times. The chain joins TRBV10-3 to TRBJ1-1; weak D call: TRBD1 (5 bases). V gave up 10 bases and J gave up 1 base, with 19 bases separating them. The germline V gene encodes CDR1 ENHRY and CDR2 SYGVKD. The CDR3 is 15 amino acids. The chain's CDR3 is CATAGGAGRNTEAFF. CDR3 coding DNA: TGTGCCACCGCGGGGGGAGCAGGAAGGAACACTGAAGCTTTCTTT.

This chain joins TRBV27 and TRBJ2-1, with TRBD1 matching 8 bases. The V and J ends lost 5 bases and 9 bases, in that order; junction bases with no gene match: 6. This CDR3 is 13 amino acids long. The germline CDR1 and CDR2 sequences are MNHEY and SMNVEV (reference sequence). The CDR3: CASSPRTGIEQFF. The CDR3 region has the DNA TGTGCCAGCAGTCCCCGGACAGGGATTGAGCAGTTCTTC.

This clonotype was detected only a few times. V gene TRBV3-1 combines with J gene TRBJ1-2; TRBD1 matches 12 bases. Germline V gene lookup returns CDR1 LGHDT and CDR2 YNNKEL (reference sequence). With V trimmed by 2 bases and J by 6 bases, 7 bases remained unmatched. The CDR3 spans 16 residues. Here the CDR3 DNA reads TGTGCCAGCAGCCAAAGCGTGGGACAGGGGGCGCATGGCTACACCTTC. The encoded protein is CASSQSVGQGAHGYTF.

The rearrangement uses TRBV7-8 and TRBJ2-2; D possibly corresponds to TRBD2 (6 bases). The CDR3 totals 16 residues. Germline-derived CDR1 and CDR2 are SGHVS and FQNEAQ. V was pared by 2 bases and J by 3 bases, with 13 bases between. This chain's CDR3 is CASSLWASGDTGELFF. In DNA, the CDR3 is TGTGCCAGCAGCTTATGGGCGTCGGGGGACACCGGGGAGCTGTTTTTT.

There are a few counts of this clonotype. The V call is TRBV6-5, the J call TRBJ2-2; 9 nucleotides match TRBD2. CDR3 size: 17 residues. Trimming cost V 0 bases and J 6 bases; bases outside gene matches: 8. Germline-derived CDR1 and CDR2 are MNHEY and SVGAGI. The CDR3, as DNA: TGTGCCAGCAGTTACTCGACAGGCGGGAGGGAACCCGGGGAGCTGTTTTTT. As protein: CASSYSTGGREPGELFF.

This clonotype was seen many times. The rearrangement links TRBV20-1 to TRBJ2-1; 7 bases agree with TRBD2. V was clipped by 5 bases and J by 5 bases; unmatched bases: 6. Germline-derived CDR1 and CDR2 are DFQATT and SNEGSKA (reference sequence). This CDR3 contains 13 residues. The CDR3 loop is CSALWTSHNEQFF. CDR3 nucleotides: TGCAGTGCTTTATGGACTAGTCACAATGAGCAGTTCTTC.

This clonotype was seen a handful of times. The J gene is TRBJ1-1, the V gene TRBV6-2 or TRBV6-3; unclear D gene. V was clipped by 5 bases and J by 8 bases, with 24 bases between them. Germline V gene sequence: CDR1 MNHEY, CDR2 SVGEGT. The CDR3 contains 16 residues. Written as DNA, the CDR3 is TGTGCCAGCAGTCAACCAAACCCCTCGGTGAAAACCGAAGCTTTCTTT. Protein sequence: CASSQPNPSVKTEAFF.

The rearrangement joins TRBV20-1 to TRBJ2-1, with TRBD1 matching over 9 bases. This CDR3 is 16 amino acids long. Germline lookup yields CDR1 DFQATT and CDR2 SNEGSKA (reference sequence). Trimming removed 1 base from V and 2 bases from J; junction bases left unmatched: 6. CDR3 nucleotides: TGCAGTGCTAGAGCACAGGGGGCCGCGGCCTACAATGAGCAGTTCTTC. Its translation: CSARAQGAAAYNEQFF.

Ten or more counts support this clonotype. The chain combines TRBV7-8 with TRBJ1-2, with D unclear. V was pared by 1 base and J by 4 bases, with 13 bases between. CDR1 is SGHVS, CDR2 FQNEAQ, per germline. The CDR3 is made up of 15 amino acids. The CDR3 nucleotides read TGTGCCAGCAGCTTAGGGTTGACCGAGTTCTATGGCTACACCTTC. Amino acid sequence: CASSLGLTEFYGYTF.

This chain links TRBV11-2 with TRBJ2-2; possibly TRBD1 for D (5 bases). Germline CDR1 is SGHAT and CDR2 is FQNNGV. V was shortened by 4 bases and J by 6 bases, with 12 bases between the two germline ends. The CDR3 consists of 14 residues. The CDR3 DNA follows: TGTGCCAGCAGCTCCTCGACAGTTTCCGGGGAGCTGTTTTTT. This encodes CASSSSTVSGELFF.

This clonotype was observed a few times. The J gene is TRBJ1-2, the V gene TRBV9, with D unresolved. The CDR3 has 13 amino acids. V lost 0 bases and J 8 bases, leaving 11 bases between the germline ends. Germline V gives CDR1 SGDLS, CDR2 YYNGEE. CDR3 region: CASSVDAMRGYTF. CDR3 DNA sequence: TGTGCCAGCAGCGTAGACGCGATGCGGGGCTACACCTTC.

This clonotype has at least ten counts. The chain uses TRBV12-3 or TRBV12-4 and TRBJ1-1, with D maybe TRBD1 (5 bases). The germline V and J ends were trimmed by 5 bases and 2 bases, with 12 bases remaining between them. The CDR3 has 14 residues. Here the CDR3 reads CASSPDGANTEAFF. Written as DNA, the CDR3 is TGTGCCAGCAGTCCGGACGGGGCAAACACTGAAGCTTTCTTT.

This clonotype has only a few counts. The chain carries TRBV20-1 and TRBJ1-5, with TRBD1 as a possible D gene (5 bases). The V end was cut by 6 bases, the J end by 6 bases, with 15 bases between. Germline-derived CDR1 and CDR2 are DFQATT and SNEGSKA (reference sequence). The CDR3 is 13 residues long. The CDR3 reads CSAQAQGTQPQHF. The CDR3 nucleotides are TGCAGTGCCCAGGCGCAGGGAACTCAGCCCCAGCATTTT.

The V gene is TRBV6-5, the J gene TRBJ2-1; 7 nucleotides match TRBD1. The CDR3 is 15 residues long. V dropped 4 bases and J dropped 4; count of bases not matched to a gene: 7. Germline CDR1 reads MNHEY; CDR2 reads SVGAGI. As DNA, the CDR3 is TGTGCCAGCAGTTCCGGGACAGTGAGATACAATGAGCAGTTCTTC. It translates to CASSSGTVRYNEQFF.

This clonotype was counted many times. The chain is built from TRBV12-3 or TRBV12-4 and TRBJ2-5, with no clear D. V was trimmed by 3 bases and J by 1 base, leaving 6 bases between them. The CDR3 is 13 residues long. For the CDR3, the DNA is TGTGCCAGCAGTTTTCCTACCCAAGAGACCCAGTACTTC. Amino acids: CASSFPTQETQYF.

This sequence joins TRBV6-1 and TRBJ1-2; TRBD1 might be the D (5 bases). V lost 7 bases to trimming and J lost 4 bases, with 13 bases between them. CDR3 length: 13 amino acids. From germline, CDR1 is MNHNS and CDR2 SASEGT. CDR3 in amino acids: CASKDTGIYGYTF. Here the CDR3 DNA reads TGTGCCAGCAAAGACACAGGCATCTATGGCTACACCTTC.

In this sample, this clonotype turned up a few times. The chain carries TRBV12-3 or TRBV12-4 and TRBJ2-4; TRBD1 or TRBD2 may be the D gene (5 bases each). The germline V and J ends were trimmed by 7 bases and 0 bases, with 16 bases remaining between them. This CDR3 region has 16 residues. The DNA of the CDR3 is TGTGCCAGCACTCGGGACGGCCTACTAGCCAAAAACATTCAGTACTTC. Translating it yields CASTRDGLLAKNIQYF.

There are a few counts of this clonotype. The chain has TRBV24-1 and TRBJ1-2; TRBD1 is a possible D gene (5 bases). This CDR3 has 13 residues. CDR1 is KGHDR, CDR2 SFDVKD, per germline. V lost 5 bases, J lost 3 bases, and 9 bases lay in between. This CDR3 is CATSGGVDYGYTF. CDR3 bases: TGTGCCACCAGTGGGGGGGTGGACTATGGCTACACCTTC.